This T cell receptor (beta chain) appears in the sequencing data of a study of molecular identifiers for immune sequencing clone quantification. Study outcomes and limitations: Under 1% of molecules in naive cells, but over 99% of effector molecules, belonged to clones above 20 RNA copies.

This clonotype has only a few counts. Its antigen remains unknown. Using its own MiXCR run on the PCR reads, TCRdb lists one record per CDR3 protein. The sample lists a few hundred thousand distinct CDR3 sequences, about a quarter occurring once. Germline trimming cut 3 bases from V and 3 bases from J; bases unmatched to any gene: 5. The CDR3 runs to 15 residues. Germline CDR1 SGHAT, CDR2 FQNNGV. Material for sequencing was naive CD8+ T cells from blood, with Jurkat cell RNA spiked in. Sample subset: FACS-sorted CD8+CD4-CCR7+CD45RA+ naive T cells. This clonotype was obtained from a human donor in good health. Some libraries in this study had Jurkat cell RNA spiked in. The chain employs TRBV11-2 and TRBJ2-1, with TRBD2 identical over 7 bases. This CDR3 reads CASSFEGGDYNEQFF. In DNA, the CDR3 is TGTGCCAGCAGCTTCGAGGGAGGGGACTACAATGAGCAGTTCTTC.